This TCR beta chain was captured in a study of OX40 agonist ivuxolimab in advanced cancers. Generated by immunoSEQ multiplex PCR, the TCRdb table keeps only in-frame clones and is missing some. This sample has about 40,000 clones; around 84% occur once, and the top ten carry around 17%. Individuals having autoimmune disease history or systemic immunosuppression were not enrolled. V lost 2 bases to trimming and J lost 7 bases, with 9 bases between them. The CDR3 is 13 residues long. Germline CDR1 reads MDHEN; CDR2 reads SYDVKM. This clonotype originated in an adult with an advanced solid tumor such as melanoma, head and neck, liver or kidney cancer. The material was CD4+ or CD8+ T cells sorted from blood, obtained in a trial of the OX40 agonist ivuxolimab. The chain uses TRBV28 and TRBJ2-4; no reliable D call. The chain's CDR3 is CASSLQVGNIQYF. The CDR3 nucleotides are TGTGCCAGCAGTTTACAGGTCGGGAACATTCAGTACTTC.